This T cell receptor (beta chain) was captured in a study of T cells in Graves' hyperthyroidism and ophthalmopathy. Study-wide points: Before onset, ophthalmopathy was predicted by the model a median around 6 months earlier. Most thyroid clonotypes expanded above 0.001 were also detected in blood.

Exclusion of patients followed from uncontrolled infection, other autoimmune disease, pregnancy or lactation. Germline assignment: CDR1 SGHRS and CDR2 YFSETQ. V lost 2 bases, J lost 3 bases, and 12 bases stayed unmatched. The CDR3 loop spans 18 amino acids. This clonotype was picked up a small number of times. What it recognizes is unknown. Amplified regions were TCR beta CDR3 sequences from RNA transcripts. A first-round RT-PCR of the TCR CDR3 used the HTBI primer set. MiXCR was run by TCRdb on the multiplex PCR reads, yielding one entry per CDR3 protein. The top ten clones hold around 15% of a sample with around 690,000 distinct CDR3 sequences, about 18% of them seen once.

The source material was blood. The V and J genes are TRBV5-1 and TRBJ2-4, with 9 positions matching TRBD1. This receptor was identified in a man aged 45 to 65 with Graves' hyperthyroidism. CDR3 coding DNA: TGCGCCAGCAGCTTATCCGGGACAGGGAGTTCTGGCAAAAACATTCAGTACTTC. Protein sequence: CASSLSGTGSSGKNIQYF. The full variable domain, completed using reference TRBV5-1 and TRBJ2-4, is KAGVTQTPRYLIKTRGQQVTLSCSPISGHRSVSWYQQTPGQGLQFLFEYFSETQRNKGNFPGRFSGRQFSNSRSEMNVSTLELGDSALYLCASSLSGTGSSGKNIQYFGAGTRLSVL.